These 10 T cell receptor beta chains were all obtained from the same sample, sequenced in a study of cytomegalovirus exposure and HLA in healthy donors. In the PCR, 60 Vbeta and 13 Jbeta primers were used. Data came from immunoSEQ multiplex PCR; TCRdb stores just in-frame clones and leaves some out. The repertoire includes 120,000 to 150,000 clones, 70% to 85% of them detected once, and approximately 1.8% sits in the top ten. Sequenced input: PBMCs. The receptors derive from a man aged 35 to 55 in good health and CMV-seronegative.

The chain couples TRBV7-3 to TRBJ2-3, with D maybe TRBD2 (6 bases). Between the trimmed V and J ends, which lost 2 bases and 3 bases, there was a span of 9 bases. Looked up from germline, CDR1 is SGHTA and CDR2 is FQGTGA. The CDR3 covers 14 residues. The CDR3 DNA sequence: TGTGCCAGCAGCTTAGTCGGGGGAACAGATACGCAGTATTTT. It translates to CASSLVGGTDTQYF.

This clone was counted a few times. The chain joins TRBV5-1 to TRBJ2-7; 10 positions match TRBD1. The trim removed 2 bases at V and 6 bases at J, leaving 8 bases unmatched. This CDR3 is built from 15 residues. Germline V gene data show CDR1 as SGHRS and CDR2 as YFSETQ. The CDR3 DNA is TGCGCCAGCAGCTTTGGCGGGACAGGGGTGAGCGAGCAGTACTTC. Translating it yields CASSFGGTGVSEQYF. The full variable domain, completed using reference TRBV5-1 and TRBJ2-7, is KAGVTQTPRYLIKTRGQQVTLSCSPISGHRSVSWYQQTPGQGLQFLFEYFSETQRNKGNFPGRFSGRQFSNSRSEMNVSTLELGDSALYLCASSFGGTGVSEQYFGPGTRLTVT.

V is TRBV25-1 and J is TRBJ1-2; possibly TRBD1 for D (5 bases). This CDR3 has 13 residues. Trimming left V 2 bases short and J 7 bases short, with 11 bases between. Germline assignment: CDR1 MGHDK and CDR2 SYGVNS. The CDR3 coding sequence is TGTGCCAGCAGTGAAACGGGGGAGGGTGGCTACACCTTC. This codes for CASSETGEGGYTF.

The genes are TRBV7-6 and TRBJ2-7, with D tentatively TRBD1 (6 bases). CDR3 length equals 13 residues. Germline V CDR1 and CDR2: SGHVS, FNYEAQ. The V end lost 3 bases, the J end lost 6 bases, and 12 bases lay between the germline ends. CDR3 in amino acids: CASSFLQGSEQYF. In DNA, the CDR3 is TGTGCCAGCAGCTTCTTACAGGGTTCCGAGCAGTACTTC.

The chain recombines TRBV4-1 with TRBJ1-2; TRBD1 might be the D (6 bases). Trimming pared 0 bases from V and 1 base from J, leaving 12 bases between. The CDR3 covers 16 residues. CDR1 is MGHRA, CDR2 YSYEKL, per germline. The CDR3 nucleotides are TGCGCCAGCAGCCAAGATCGAGGGGGAGATAACTATGGCTACACCTTC. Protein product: CASSQDRGGDNYGYTF.

This CDR3 reads CASSIPGYKQYF. Here the CDR3 DNA reads TGTGCCAGTAGTATTCCAGGTTACAAGCAGTACTTC. The chain carries TRBV19 and TRBJ2-5, with D hard to call. CDR3 size: 12 residues. CDR1 LNHDA and CDR2 SQIVND come from the germline V gene (reference sequence). The V end was cut by 3 bases, the J end by 11 bases, with 13 bases between.

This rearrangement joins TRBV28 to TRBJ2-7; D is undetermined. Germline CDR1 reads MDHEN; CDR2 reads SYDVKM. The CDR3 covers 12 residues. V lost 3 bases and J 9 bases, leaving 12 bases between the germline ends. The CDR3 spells CASSFPRQGQYF. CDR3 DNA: TGTGCCAGCAGTTTTCCCCGACAAGGGCAGTACTTC.

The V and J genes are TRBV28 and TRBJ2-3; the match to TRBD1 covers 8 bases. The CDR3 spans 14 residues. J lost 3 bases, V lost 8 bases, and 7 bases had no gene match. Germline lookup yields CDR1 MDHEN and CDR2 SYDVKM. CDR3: CASARQGPTDTQYF. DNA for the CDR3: TGTGCCAGCGCTAGACAGGGGCCAACAGATACGCAGTATTTT.

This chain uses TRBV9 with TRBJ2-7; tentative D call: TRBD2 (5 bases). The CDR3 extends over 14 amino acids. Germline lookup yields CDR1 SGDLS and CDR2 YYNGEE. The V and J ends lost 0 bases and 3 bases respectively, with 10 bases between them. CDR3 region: CASSVGSGIYEQYF. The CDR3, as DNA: TGTGCCAGCAGCGTAGGCAGCGGAATCTACGAGCAGTACTTC. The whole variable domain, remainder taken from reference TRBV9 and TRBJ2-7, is DSGVTQTPKHLITATGQRVTLRCSPRSGDLSVYWYQQSLDQGLQFLIQYYNGEERAKGNILERFSAQQFPDLHSELNLSSLELGDSALYFCASSVGSGIYEQYFGPGTRLTVT.

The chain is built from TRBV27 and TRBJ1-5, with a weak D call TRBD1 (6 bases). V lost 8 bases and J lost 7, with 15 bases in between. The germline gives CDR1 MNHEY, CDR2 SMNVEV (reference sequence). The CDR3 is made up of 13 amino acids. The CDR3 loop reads CASPPGGRQPQHF. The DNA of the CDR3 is TGTGCCAGCCCCCCGGGGGGCAGACAGCCCCAGCATTTT.